This T cell receptor beta chain was sequenced in a study of blood T cell repertoires in COVID-19. Study-wide context: Both acute and convalescent COVID-19 samples were obtained from the United States, Italy and Spain. PBMCs, B-cell-depleted T cells, or T cells were the source of the cDNA or gDNA that made up the material.

There are 15 residues in the CDR3. Germline CDR1 reads MDHEN; CDR2 reads SYDVKM. V shed 6 bases, J shed 0 bases, and the junction held 4 bases outside the gene matches. This clone was found a few times. Authors' processing steps: Reference gene primer amplification yielded estimated nucleated cell counts. Assay used: immunoSEQ multiplex PCR; TCRdb lists only in-frame clones, some missing. Clone size and the V and J calls come from that table; the DNA yielded D and trimming. The repertoire holds about 210,000 clones, with roughly 90% as singletons. Source material: peripheral blood. The sequence derives from a woman between 35 and 50 years old with acute or convalescent COVID-19. The rearrangement joins TRBV28 to TRBJ1-4; 7 nucleotides agree with TRBD1. The CDR3 nucleotides read TGTGCCAGCAGATGGGACAGTTCAACTAATGAAAAACTGTTTTTT. Translating gives CASRWDSSTNEKLFF.